The next 21 T cell receptor beta chains were all read from a single sample in a study of shared clonotypes between healthy human individuals. Produced via immunoSEQ multiplex PCR; TCRdb's table is partial and in-frame only. The repertoire holds fewer than 850,000 clones, with roughly 70% as singletons. The material sequenced was memory CD4+ T cells sorted from blood. Subset in this sample: CD45RA-negative fraction. The source of these receptors is a woman in her twenties or thirties in good health.

V usage is TRBV10-3 and J usage is TRBJ2-5; 10 bases agree with TRBD1. Trimming removed 10 bases from V and 2 bases from J; junction bases left unmatched: 4. The CDR3 sequence is 13 residues long. The V gene's germline CDR1 is ENHRY and CDR2 SYGVKD. CDR3 sequence reads: CATGDRGQETQYF. The DNA of the CDR3 is TGTGCCACGGGGGACAGGGGACAAGAGACCCAGTACTTC.

This chain connects TRBV13 to TRBJ2-5; 10 nucleotides match TRBD2. The germline V gene has CDR1 PRHDT and CDR2 FYEKMQ (reference sequence). Germline trimming cut 5 bases from V and 4 bases from J; bases unmatched to any gene: 10. The CDR3 runs 16 residues. The CDR3 DNA reads as TGTGCCAGCAGCCAGCGGACTAGCGGCCGTGGAGAGACCCAGTACTTC. Residues: CASSQRTSGRGETQYF.

This clone was recorded a few times. The rearrangement uses TRBV18 and TRBJ1-4; D is unclear. Germline V gene sequence: CDR1 KGHSH, CDR2 LQKENI. The CDR3 loop spans 14 amino acids. Trimming left V 4 bases short and J 2 bases short, with 8 bases between. Here the CDR3 DNA reads TGTGCCAGCTCACATGATACGACTAATGAAAAACTGTTTTTT. Protein sequence: CASSHDTTNEKLFF.

The J gene is TRBJ2-5, the V gene TRBV15; D remains unclear. The CDR3 has 12 amino acids. Germline V lookup: CDR1 LNHNV, CDR2 YYDKDF (reference sequence). The V gene lost 9 bases and the J gene lost 5 bases, with 13 bases spanning the gap. The CDR3, as DNA: TGTGCCACACAGCGAAACCGTGAGACCCAGTACTTC. Protein: CATQRNRETQYF.

This clone was detected only a few times. The chain recombines TRBV4-1 with TRBJ2-5; D not certain. There are 13 residues in the CDR3. Germline V CDR1 and CDR2: MGHRA, YSYEKL. The ends were cut back, 4 bases at V and 2 bases at J, with 8 bases in the middle. CDR3 in DNA: TGCGCCAGCAGCCTCGAGTGGCAAGAGACCCAGTACTTC. Protein sequence: CASSLEWQETQYF.

V gene TRBV18 combines with J gene TRBJ2-7, with D perhaps matching TRBD2 (6 bases). V was shortened by 1 base and J by 5 bases, with 15 bases between the two germline ends. This CDR3 comprises 15 residues. Germline lookup yields CDR1 KGHSH and CDR2 LQKENI. CDR3 nucleotide sequence: TGTGCCAGCTCACCACAGCCACTAGCCGACGACGAGCAGTACTTC. Its translation: CASSPQPLADDEQYF.

The rearrangement joins TRBV7-2 to TRBJ1-2; 8 nucleotides align to TRBD1. The germline gives CDR1 SGHTA, CDR2 FQGNSA. CDR3 size: 15 residues. V lost 5 bases to trimming and J lost 11 bases; unmatched junction nucleotides: 16. The CDR3 nucleotides are TGTGCCAGCAGCCCTCGGACAGGGACTGAACGGGTTTACACCTTC. Encoded protein: CASSPRTGTERVYTF.

This clone was detected only a few times. The V call is TRBV7-8, the J call TRBJ2-6, with 11 bases matching TRBD2. This CDR3 has 19 residues. V gave up 6 bases and J gave up 2 bases; unmatched junction bases: 12. Germline V gene sequence: CDR1 SGHVS, CDR2 FQNEAQ. The CDR3 protein is CASSKVAGGRIPGANVLTF. The CDR3 DNA reads TGTGCCAGCAGTAAAGTAGCGGGAGGGCGCATACCTGGGGCCAACGTCCTGACTTTC.

This sequence joins TRBV5-1 and TRBJ2-6; D remains ambiguous. The CDR3 runs to 16 residues. Germline CDR1 SGHRS, CDR2 YFSETQ. The V end lost 2 bases, the J end lost 3 bases, and 12 bases lay between the germline ends. The CDR3: CASSFSASVGANVLTF. The CDR3 DNA sequence: TGCGCCAGCAGCTTTAGTGCGTCGGTTGGGGCCAACGTCCTGACTTTC.

This clone was seen once. V and J are TRBV5-1 and TRBJ2-7, with 8 bases fitting TRBD1. The CDR3 has 15 residues. Germline V gene lookup returns CDR1 SGHRS and CDR2 YFSETQ. J was trimmed by 5 bases and V by 6 bases; bases with no gene match: 13. The CDR3 here is CASNLRGQGRHEQYF. In nucleotides, the CDR3 is TGCGCCAGCAACTTAAGAGGACAGGGTCGGCACGAGCAGTACTTC.

The chain joins TRBV5-4 to TRBJ2-1; D uncertain. The CDR3 is 13 amino acids. Per germline, CDR1 SGHNT and CDR2 YYREEE (reference sequence). Trimming took 0 bases from V and 7 from J, leaving 8 bases between them. The CDR3 DNA reads TGTGCCAGCAGCTTGGGAGCTTCGAATGAGCAGTTCTTC. Residues: CASSLGASNEQFF. Full variable domain (rest looked up from reference TRBV5-4 and TRBJ2-1): ETGVTQSPTHLIKTRGQQVTLRCSSQSGHNTVSWYQQALGQGPQFIFQYYREEENGRGNFPPRFSGLQFPNYSSELNVNALELDDSALYLCASSLGASNEQFFGPGTRLTVL.

The rearrangement joins TRBV20-1 to TRBJ1-1, with 7 bases lining up with TRBD1. The germline V gene has CDR1 DFQATT and CDR2 SNEGSKA (reference sequence). The CDR3 runs 11 residues. Unmatched junction bases numbered 1, after V lost 4 bases and J lost 5 bases. The CDR3 sequence: CSAKTGTEAFF. The CDR3 bases are TGCAGTGCTAAGACAGGGACTGAAGCTTTCTTT.

This clone was seen only a few times. The gene calls are TRBV19 and TRBJ1-1; the D gene is possibly TRBD1 (6 bases). The V gene lost 10 bases and the J gene lost 4 bases, with 13 bases spanning the gap. Germline V gene sequence: CDR1 LNHDA, CDR2 SQIVND (reference sequence). This CDR3 comprises 12 residues. Written as DNA, the CDR3 is TGTGCCACATCTCACAGGGCCACTGAAGCTTTCTTT. This codes for CATSHRATEAFF.

The J gene is TRBJ1-2, the V gene TRBV20-1; D is uncertain. The CDR3 is made up of 9 amino acids. The germline V gene encodes CDR1 DFQATT and CDR2 SNEGSKA (reference sequence). V lost 0 bases, J lost 8 bases, and 1 base lay in between. The CDR3 DNA sequence: TGCAGTGCTAGAGAAGGCTACACCTTC. Amino acid sequence: CSAREGYTF.

V gene TRBV27 combines with J gene TRBJ1-4; weak D call: TRBD1 (6 bases). CDR3 length: 13 residues. The V and J ends lost 5 bases and 8 bases respectively, with 12 bases between them. Per the germline V gene, CDR1 is MNHEY and CDR2 is SMNVEV (reference sequence). The CDR3 coding sequence is TGTGCCAGCAGTGGACAGTTCGGGGAAAAACTGTTTTTT. Protein sequence: CASSGQFGEKLFF.

This clone was picked up a small number of times. The gene calls are TRBV19 and TRBJ2-2; D is undetermined. There are 14 residues in the CDR3. Germline CDR1 is LNHDA and CDR2 is SQIVND (reference sequence). Trimming removed 2 bases at V and 1 base at J, with 5 bases between. CDR3 amino acids: CASSITKNTGELFF. The CDR3 DNA sequence: TGTGCCAGTAGTATAACCAAGAACACCGGGGAGCTGTTTTTT. Complete variable domain (other parts from reference TRBV19 and TRBJ2-2): DGGITQSPKYLFRKEGQNVTLSCEQNLNHDAMYWYRQDPGQGLRLIYYSQIVNDFQKGDIAEGYSVSREKKESFPLTVTSAQKNPTAFYLCASSITKNTGELFFGEGSRLTVL.

V gene TRBV6-1 combines with J gene TRBJ2-2; TRBD1 or TRBD2 may be the D gene (5 bases each). V was pared by 8 bases and J by 5 bases, with 15 bases between. CDR1 MNHNS and CDR2 SASEGT come from the germline V gene. The CDR3 is made up of 14 amino acids. CDR3 protein: CASCKRGHTGELFF. The CDR3 DNA is TGTGCCAGCTGCAAGAGGGGTCATACCGGGGAGCTGTTTTTT.

The V call is TRBV19, the J call TRBJ2-1; 11 bases agree with TRBD1. V was pared by 7 bases and J by 7 bases, with 9 bases of the junction left unmatched. The germline CDR1 and CDR2 sequences are LNHDA and SQIVND (reference sequence). The CDR3 has 15 residues. The CDR3 nucleotides read TGTGCCAGTAACACCGGGACAGGGGGTTCGAATGAGCAGTTCTTC. It is translated as CASNTGTGGSNEQFF.

The chain links TRBV5-6 to TRBJ1-2; D unresolved. Germline loops: CDR1 SGHDT, CDR2 YYEEEE. The V and J ends lost 0 bases and 2 bases respectively, with 5 bases between them. This CDR3 has 13 residues. In DNA, the CDR3 is TGTGCCAGCAGCTTGGGTCGGAACTATGGCTACACCTTC. Protein sequence: CASSLGRNYGYTF.

This clone was recorded many times. The rearrangement joins TRBV7-2 to TRBJ1-2; TRBD1 aligns across 8 bases. The CDR3 consists of 15 residues. J was trimmed by 7 bases and V by 4 bases; bases with no gene match: 11. Germline V gives CDR1 SGHTA, CDR2 FQGNSA. The CDR3 nucleotides read TGTGCCAGCAGCTCCAGACAGGGGATGGAGGCTGGCTACACCTTC. The encoded protein is CASSSRQGMEAGYTF.

This clone was seen only once. This chain joins TRBV4-1 and TRBJ2-5, with 12 positions matching TRBD2. This CDR3 comprises 18 residues. Germline CDR1 MGHRA, CDR2 YSYEKL. The J segment lost 1 base and the V segment lost 4 bases, leaving 10 bases of the junction unmatched. The CDR3 spells CASSRGVLAGGVQETQYF. The CDR3 DNA follows: TGCGCCAGCAGCCGCGGGGTACTAGCGGGAGGTGTCCAAGAGACCCAGTACTTC.